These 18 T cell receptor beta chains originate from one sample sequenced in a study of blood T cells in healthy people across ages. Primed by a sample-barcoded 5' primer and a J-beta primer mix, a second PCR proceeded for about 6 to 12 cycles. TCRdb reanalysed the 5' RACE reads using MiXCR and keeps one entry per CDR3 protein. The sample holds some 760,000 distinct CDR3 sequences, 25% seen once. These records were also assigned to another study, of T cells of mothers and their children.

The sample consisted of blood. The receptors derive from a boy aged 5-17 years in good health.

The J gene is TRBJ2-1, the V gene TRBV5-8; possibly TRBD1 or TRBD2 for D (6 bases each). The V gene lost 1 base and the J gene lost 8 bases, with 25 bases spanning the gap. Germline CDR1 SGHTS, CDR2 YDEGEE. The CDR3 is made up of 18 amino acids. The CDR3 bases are TGTGCCAGCAGCTTGTTGGTTACGGTTCGACACGGGGGCTATGAGCAGTTCTTC. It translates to CASSLLVTVRHGGYEQFF.

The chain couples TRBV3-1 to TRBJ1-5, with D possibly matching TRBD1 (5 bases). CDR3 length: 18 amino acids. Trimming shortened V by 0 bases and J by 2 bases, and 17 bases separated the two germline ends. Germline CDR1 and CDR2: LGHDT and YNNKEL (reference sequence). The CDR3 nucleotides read TGTGCCAGCAGCCAAGACCCGTACAGGAAAAAAGGCAATCAGCCCCAGCATTTT. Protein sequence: CASSQDPYRKKGNQPQHF. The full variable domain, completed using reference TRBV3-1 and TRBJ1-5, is DTAVSQTPKYLVTQMGNDKSIKCEQNLGHDTMYWYKQDSKKFLKIMFSYNNKELIINETVPNRFSPKSPDKAHLNLHINSLELGDSAVYFCASSQDPYRKKGNQPQHFGDGTRLSIL.

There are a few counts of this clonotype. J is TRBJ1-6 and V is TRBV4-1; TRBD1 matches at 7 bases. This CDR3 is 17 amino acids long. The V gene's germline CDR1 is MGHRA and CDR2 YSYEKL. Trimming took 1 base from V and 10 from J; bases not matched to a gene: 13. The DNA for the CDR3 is TGCGCCAGCAGCCAAGCATTACCGGGACAGTTTGCCTCACCCCTCCACTTT. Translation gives CASSQALPGQFASPLHF.

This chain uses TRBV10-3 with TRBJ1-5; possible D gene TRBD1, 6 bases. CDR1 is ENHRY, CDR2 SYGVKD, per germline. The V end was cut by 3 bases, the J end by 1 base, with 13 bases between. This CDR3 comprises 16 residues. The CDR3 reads CAISERGGESNQPQHF. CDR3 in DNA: TGTGCCATCAGTGAAAGGGGGGGGGAGAGCAATCAGCCCCAGCATTTT.

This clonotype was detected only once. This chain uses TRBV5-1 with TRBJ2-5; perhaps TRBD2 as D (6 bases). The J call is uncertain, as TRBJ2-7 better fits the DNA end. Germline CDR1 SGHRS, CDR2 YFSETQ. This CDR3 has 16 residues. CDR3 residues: CASSLVLGGLLYEQYF. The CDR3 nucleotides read TGCGCCAGCAGCTTGGTGTTGGGGGGACTCCTTTACGAGCAGTACTTC.

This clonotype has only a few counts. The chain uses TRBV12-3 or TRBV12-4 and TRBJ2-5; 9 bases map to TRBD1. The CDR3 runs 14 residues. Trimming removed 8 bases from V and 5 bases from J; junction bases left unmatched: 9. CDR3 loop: CASGNRGRSETQYF. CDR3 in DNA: TGTGCCAGCGGTAACAGGGGGCGTTCGGAGACCCAGTACTTC.

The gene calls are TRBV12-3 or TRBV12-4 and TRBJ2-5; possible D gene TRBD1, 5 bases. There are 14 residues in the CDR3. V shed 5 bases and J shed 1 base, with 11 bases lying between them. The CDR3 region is CASSQDSFQETQYF. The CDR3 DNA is TGTGCCAGCAGTCAAGACAGTTTCCAAGAGACCCAGTACTTC.

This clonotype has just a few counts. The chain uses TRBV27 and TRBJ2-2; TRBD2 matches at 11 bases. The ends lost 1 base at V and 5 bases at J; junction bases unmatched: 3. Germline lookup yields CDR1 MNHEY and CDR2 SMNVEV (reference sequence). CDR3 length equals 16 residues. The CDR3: CASSLLLAGATGELFF. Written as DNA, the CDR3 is TGTGCCAGCAGTTTATTACTAGCGGGAGCAACCGGGGAGCTGTTTTTT.

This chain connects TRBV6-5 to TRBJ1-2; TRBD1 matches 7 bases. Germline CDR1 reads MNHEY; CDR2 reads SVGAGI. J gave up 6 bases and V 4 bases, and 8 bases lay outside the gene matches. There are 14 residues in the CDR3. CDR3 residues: CASSSYSGGNGYTF. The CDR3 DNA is TGTGCCAGCAGTTCGTACTCAGGGGGGAATGGCTACACCTTC.

CDR3 in DNA: TGCAGCGGATTAGGGGGGGAGGAGACCCAGTACTTC. Residues: CSGLGGEETQYF. V and J are TRBV29-1 and TRBJ2-5; D might be TRBD2 (7 bases). Germline CDR1 is SQVTM and CDR2 is ANQGSEA. V lost 7 bases, J lost 5 bases, and 14 bases lay in between. The CDR3 runs to 12 residues. The variable domain in full, with the rest retrieved from reference TRBV29-1 and TRBJ2-5, is SAVISQKPSRDICQRGTSLTIQCQVDSQVTMMFWYRQQPGQSLTLIATANQGSEATYESGFVIDKFPISRPNLTFSTLTVSNMSPEDSSIYLCSGLGGEETQYFGPGTRLLVL.

CDR3 DNA sequence: TGCAGCGTTGGTGTTTCAGCGCAGTATTTT. This sequence encodes CSVGVSAQYF. This chain links TRBV29-1 with TRBJ2-3; D is unclear. The CDR3 spans 10 residues. CDR1 is SQVTM and CDR2 is ANQGSEA in the germline V gene. The V gene lost 4 bases and the J gene lost 10 bases, with 9 bases spanning the gap.

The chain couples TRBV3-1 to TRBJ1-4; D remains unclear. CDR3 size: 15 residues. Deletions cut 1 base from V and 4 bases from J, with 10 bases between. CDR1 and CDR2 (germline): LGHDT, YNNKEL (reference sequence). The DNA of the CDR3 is TGTGCCAGCAGCCAAGTCGTCAGCTATAATGAAAAACTGTTTTTT. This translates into CASSQVVSYNEKLFF.

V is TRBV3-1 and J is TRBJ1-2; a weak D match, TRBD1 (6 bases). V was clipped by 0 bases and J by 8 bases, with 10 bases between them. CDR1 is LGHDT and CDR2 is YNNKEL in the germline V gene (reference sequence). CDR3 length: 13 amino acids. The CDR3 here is CASSQDWGRGYTF. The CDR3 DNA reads TGTGCCAGCAGCCAAGATTGGGGGCGCGGCTACACCTTC.

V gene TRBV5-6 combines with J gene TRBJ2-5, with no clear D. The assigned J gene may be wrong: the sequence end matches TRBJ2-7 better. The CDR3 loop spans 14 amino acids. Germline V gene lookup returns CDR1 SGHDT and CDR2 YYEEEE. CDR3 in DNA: TGTGCCAGCAGCTTGGGTTCAGGCCCCTACGAGCAGTACTTC. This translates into CASSLGSGPYEQYF.

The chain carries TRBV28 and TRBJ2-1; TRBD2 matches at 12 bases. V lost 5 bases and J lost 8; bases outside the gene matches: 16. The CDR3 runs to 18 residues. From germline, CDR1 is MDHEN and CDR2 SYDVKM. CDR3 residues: CASSPRTSGVVRSDEQFF. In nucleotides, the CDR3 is TGTGCCAGCAGTCCTCGGACTAGCGGGGTGGTTCGGTCGGATGAGCAGTTCTTC.

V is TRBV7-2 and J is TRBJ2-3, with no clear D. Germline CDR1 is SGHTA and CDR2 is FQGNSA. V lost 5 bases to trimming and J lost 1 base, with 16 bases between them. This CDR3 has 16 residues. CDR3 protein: CASSQNGNSGTDTQYF. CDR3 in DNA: TGTGCCAGCAGCCAAAACGGAAACTCTGGCACAGATACGCAGTATTTT. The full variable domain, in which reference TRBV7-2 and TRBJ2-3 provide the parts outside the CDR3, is GAGVSQSPSNKVTEKGKDVELRCDPISGHTALYWYRQSLGQGLEFLIYFQGNSAPDKSGLPSDRFSAERTGGSVSTLTIQRTQQEDSAVYLCASSQNGNSGTDTQYFGPGTRLTVL.

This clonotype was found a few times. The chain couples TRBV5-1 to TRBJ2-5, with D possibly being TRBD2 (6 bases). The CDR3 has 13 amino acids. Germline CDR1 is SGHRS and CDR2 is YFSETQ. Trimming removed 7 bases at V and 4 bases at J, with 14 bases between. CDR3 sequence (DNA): TGCGCCAGCGGCTGGGGGGTAGGAGAGACCCAGTACTTC. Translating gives CASGWGVGETQYF.

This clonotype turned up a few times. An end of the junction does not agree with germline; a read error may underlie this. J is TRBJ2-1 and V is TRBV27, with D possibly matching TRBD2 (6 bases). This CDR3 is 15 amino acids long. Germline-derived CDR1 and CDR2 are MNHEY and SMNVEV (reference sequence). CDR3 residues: CASSVIRDSDNEQFF. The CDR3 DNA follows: TGTGCCAGCAGTGTAATCCGGGACTCCGACAATGAGCAGTTCTTC.